What follows are 14 T cell receptor beta chains derived from one specimen sequenced in a study of blood T cell repertoires in COVID-19. Libraries were prepared by immunoSEQ multiplex PCR; TCRdb keeps only in-frame clonotypes and omits some of them. The sample carries tens of thousands of clones, 88% recorded once. Sequenced sample: peripheral blood. Receptors originate from an elderly woman with active or convalescent COVID-19.

The rearrangement joins TRBV10-1 to TRBJ1-1; 7 bases match TRBD1. J lost 7 bases, V lost 7 bases, and 12 bases had no gene match. Germline CDR1 WNHNN, CDR2 SYGVQD (reference sequence). There are 14 residues in the CDR3. The CDR3 region has the DNA TGCGCCAGCATCCTCAGAGGGGGCGTCGGTGAAGCTTTCTTT. Protein sequence: CASILRGGVGEAFF.

This clone was counted once. This chain joins TRBV21-1 and TRBJ1-5. TRBV21-1 is annotated as a pseudogene. This CDR3 is 13 amino acids long. CDR3 sequence reads: CASSSRGKQPQHF. The CDR3 bases are TGTGCCAGCAGCTCCCGAGGGAAACAGCCCCAGCATTTT.

The rearrangement joins TRBV27 to TRBJ1-2; possibly TRBD1 for D (5 bases). The V end lost 0 bases, the J end lost 3 bases, and 5 bases lay between the germline ends. CDR1 and CDR2 from the germline V gene are MNHEY and SMNVEV (reference sequence). CDR3 length: 13 amino acids. The CDR3 region is CASSLSTDYGYTF. DNA of the CDR3: TGTGCCAGCAGTTTATCGACAGACTATGGCTACACCTTC.

V is TRBV10-2 and J is TRBJ1-5; tentative D call: TRBD1 (6 bases). The V end lost 4 bases, the J end lost 0 bases, and 16 bases lay between the germline ends. The germline V gene encodes CDR1 WSHSY and CDR2 SAAADI. The CDR3 contains 17 residues. The CDR3: CASSGARQGYSNQPQHF. The CDR3 DNA reads as TGCGCCAGCAGTGGGGCTCGGCAGGGGTATAGCAATCAGCCCCAGCATTTT.

J is TRBJ1-1 and V is TRBV18; no clear D gene. Germline V lookup: CDR1 KGHSH, CDR2 LQKENI. The length of the CDR3 is 14 residues. The V end lost 2 bases, the J end lost 3 bases, and 10 bases lay between the germline ends. The CDR3 protein is CASSPLTRDTEAFF. The DNA for the CDR3 is TGTGCCAGCTCACCATTAACGAGGGACACTGAAGCTTTCTTT.

The chain carries TRBV6-5 and TRBJ2-7, with D hard to call. CDR1 and CDR2 (germline): MNHEY, SVGAGI. This CDR3 region has 14 residues. V was pared by 2 bases and J by 0 bases, with 8 bases between. The CDR3 reads CASSYDTASYEQYF. In DNA form, the CDR3 reads TGTGCCAGCAGTTACGACACGGCCTCCTACGAGCAGTACTTC.

This clone has only a few counts. The CDR3 protein is CASSPQRRQGGYNEQFF. CDR3 nucleotides: TGTGCCAGCAGCCCCCAAAGGAGACAGGGGGGTTACAATGAGCAGTTCTTC. The rearrangement links TRBV11-2 to TRBJ2-1; 9 bases are a match to TRBD1. V lost 5 bases, J lost 4 bases, and 12 bases stayed unmatched. Germline loops: CDR1 SGHAT, CDR2 FQNNGV. The CDR3 loop spans 17 amino acids.

In its sample, this clone was seen once. In nucleotides, the CDR3 is TGCGCCAGCAGCTTGGCTATATCGAACTATGGCTACACCTTC. Protein product: CASSLAISNYGYTF. The chain couples TRBV5-1 to TRBJ1-2; D uncertain. CDR1 and CDR2 (germline): SGHRS, YFSETQ. Trimming took off 0 bases at V and 2 bases at J, with 8 bases between the two ends. This CDR3 spans 14 amino acids.

The chain uses TRBV29-1 and TRBJ2-7, with 8 positions matching TRBD1. J lost 5 bases, V lost 5 bases, and 8 bases had no gene match. CDR1 is SQVTM and CDR2 is ANQGSEA in the germline V gene. This CDR3 is 13 amino acids long. The CDR3 DNA reads as TGCAGCGTTCGGACAGGGATGATAGACGAGCAGTACTTC. Protein: CSVRTGMIDEQYF.

The V call is TRBV2, the J call TRBJ1-2; 7 positions agree with TRBD1. The CDR3 is 14 amino acids. CDR1 is SNHLY, CDR2 FYNNEI, per germline. Unmatched junction bases numbered 11, after V lost 6 bases and J lost 7 bases. CDR3: CASSRQGPSLGYTF. The DNA for the CDR3 is TGTGCCAGCAGCCGACAGGGACCCTCACTTGGCTACACCTTC.

The chain employs TRBV14 and TRBJ2-2, with TRBD2 identical over 11 bases. CDR3 length equals 21 residues. Trimming cost V 0 bases and J 4 bases; bases outside gene matches: 16. Per the germline V gene, CDR1 is SGHDN and CDR2 is FVKESK. This CDR3 reads CASSQDWRTGLAEWGTGELFF. The CDR3 coding sequence is TGTGCCAGCAGCCAAGATTGGAGAACGGGACTAGCGGAGTGGGGCACCGGGGAGCTGTTTTTT.

The V and J genes are TRBV6-6 and TRBJ2-6; the D is unclear. The CDR3 has 16 residues. V was pared by 0 bases and J by 0 bases, with 6 bases between. Germline V gene lookup returns CDR1 MNHNY and CDR2 SVGAGI (reference sequence). CDR3 sequence reads: CASSYSASSGANVLTF. For the CDR3, the DNA is TGTGCCAGCAGTTACTCGGCATCCTCTGGGGCCAACGTCCTGACTTTC.

This rearrangement joins TRBV5-4 to TRBJ1-1; TRBD1 agrees at 8 bases. The CDR3 loop spans 14 amino acids. CDR1 is SGHNT, CDR2 YYREEE, per germline (reference sequence). V was pared by 3 bases and J by 5 bases, with 6 bases of the junction left unmatched. The CDR3: CASSSQGVGTEAFF. Here the CDR3 DNA reads TGTGCCAGCAGCTCACAGGGGGTAGGGACTGAAGCTTTCTTT.

The chain is built from TRBV15 and TRBJ1-5, with D possibly TRBD1 on 5 matching bases. Germline V gene sequence: CDR1 LNHNV, CDR2 YYDKDF (reference sequence). Trimming took off 0 bases at V and 3 bases at J, with 12 bases between the two ends. CDR3 length: 16 residues. The DNA for the CDR3 is TGTGCCACCAGCAGAGATTGGAGGGGAGTCAATCAGCCCCAGCATTTT. Protein: CATSRDWRGVNQPQHF.